This T cell receptor (beta chain) was recorded in a study of blood T cell repertoires in COVID-19. Overall study context: The United States, Italy and Spain provided the acute and convalescent COVID-19 samples. T cells, B-cell-depleted T cells, or PBMCs supplied cDNA or gDNA.

The CDR3 consists of 13 residues. In germline, CDR1 is MNHNY, CDR2 SVGAGI (reference sequence). Trimming pared 8 bases from V and 3 bases from J, leaving 10 bases between. Authors' processing steps: Cell counts per sample came from amplifying reference gene primers. The table came from immunoSEQ multiplex PCR; TCRdb's copy has only in-frame clones and leaves some out. V and J calls and clone size are those listed in that table; D and trimming were worked out from the DNA. The table lists around 250,000 clones, 86% of them singletons. This receptor was taken from a man younger than 40 who had recovered from COVID-19. The chain recombines TRBV6-6 with TRBJ1-4; D ambiguous. The source material was peripheral blood. The CDR3 protein is CASSGVSNEKLFF. Here the CDR3 DNA reads TGTGCCAGCTCCGGGGTGTCTAATGAAAAACTGTTTTTT.